This TCR beta chain came from a study of a mutant IDH1 vaccine in newly diagnosed glioma. Study overall: Weeks 1, 3, 5, 7, 11, 15, 19 and 23 were when patients received their eight vaccinations.

Noted time point: week 11, during vaccination. Each dose delivered 300 ug of mutant IDH1 20-mer peptide subcutaneously with imiquimod. Sequencing was performed with immunoSEQ multiplex PCR; in TCRdb, only in-frame clones are kept and a portion is missing. The table records roughly 110,000 clones, approximately 87% of them present only once. The CDR3 runs 15 residues. Germline lookup yields CDR1 ENHRY and CDR2 SYGVKD. Between the trimmed V and J ends, which lost 0 bases and 3 bases, there was a span of 11 bases. Comments on this clone: What it binds is unknown.

This TCR derives from a woman between 45 and 60 years old with glioma. Sequencing used PBMCs, obtained from a glioma patient whose treatment included an IDH1 peptide vaccine. The V call is TRBV10-3, the J call TRBJ1-1; tentatively, D is TRBD1 (6 bases). The CDR3 bases are TGTGCCATCAGTGAGTCACAGGGAGGCTACACTGAAGCTTTCTTT. Translation: CAISESQGGYTEAFF.